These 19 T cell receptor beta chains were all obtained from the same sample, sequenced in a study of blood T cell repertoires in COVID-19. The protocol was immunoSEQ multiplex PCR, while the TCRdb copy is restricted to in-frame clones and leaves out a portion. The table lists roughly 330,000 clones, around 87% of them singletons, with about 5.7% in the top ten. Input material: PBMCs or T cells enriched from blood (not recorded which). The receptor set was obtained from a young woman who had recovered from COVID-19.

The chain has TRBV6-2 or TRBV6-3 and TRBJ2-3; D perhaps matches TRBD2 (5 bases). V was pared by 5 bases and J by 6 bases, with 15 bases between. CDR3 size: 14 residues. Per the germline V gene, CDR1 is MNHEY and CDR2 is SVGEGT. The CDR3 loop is CASSPSAQRDTQYF. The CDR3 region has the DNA TGTGCCAGCAGTCCCTCCGCGCAGCGGGATACGCAGTATTTT.

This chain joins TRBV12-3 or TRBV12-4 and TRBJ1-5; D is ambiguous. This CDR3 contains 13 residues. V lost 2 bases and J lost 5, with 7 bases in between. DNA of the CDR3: TGTGCCAGCAGTTTATTCCCCTATCAGCCCCAGCATTTT. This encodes CASSLFPYQPQHF.

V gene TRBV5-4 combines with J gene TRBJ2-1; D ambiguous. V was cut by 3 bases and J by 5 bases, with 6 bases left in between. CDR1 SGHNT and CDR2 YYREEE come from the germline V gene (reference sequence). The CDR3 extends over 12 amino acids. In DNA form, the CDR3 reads TGTGCCAGCAGCTCCGAGGACAATGAGCAGTTCTTC. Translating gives CASSSEDNEQFF.

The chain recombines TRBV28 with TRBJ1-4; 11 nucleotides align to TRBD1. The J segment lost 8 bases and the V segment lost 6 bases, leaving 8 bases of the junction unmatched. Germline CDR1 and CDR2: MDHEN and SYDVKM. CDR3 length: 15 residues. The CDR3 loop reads CASRERTGGREKLFF. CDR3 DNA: TGTGCCAGCAGAGAGAGGACAGGGGGCAGGGAAAAACTGTTTTTT.

DNA for the CDR3: TGCAGCGTTCACTCTACAGGGAAGTATAGCAATCAGCCCCAGCATTTT. Protein sequence: CSVHSTGKYSNQPQHF. This chain connects TRBV29-1 to TRBJ1-5; TRBD1 might be the D (6 bases). The CDR3 totals 16 residues. The V gene lost 5 bases and the J gene lost 0 bases, with 17 bases spanning the gap. Germline CDR1 is SQVTM and CDR2 is ANQGSEA.

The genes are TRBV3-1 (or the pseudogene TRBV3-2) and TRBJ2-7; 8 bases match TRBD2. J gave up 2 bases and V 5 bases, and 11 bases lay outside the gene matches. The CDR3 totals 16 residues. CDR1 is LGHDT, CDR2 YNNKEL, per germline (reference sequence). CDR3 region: CASSYSGGLDAYEQYF. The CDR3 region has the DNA TGTGCCAGCAGCTATTCGGGGGGACTAGATGCCTACGAGCAGTACTTC.

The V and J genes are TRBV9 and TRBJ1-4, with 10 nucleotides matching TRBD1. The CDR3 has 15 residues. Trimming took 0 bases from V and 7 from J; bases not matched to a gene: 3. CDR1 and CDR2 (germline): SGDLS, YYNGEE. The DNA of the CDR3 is TGTGCCAGCAGCGTAGAGGGACAGGGGAGTGAAAAACTGTTTTTT. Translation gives CASSVEGQGSEKLFF.

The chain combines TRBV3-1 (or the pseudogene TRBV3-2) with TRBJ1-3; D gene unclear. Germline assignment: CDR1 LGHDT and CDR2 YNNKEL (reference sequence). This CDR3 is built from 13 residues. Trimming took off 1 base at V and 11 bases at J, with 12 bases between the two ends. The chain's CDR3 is CASSQGQYSSIYF. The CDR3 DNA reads TGTGCCAGCAGCCAAGGGCAGTATTCCTCCATATATTTT.

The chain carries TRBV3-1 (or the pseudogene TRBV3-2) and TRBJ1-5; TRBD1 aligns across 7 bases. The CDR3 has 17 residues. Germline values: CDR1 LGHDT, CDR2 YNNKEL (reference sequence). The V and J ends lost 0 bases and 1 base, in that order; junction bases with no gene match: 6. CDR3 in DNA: TGTGCCAGCAGCCAAGAGGCTTACAGGGGCAGCAATCAGCCCCAGCATTTT. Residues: CASSQEAYRGSNQPQHF.

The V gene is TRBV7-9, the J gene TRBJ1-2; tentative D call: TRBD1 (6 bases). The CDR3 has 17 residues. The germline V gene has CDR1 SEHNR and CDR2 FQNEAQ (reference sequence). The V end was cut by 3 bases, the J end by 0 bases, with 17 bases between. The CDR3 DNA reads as TGTGCCAGCAGCTTTACAGGGAGTTCAAGGCCTAACTATGGCTACACCTTC. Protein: CASSFTGSSRPNYGYTF. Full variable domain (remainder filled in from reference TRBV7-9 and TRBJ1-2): DTGVSQNPRHKITKRGQNVTFRCDPISEHNRLYWYRQTLGQGPEFLTYFQNEAQLEKSRLLSDRFSAERPKGSFSTLEIQRTEQGDSAMYLCASSFTGSSRPNYGYTFGSGTRLTVV.

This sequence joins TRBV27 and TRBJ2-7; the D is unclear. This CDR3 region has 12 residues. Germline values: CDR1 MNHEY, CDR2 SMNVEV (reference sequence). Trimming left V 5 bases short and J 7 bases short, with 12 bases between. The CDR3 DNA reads TGTGCCAGCAGTCCCTTGACCGGGGAGCAGTACTTC. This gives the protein CASSPLTGEQYF.

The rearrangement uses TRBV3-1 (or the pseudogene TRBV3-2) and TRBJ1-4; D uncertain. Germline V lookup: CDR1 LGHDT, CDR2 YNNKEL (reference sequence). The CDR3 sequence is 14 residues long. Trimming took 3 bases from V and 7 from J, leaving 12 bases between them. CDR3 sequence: CASSHPWAGEKLFF. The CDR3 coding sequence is TGTGCCAGCAGCCACCCCTGGGCGGGTGAAAAACTGTTTTTT.

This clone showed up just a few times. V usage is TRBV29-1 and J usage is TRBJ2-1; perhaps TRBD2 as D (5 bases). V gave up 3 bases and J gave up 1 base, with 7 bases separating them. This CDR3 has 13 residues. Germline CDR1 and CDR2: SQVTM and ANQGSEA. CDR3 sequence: CSVEGGSYNEQFF. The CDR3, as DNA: TGCAGCGTTGAGGGCGGGTCCTACAATGAGCAGTTCTTC.

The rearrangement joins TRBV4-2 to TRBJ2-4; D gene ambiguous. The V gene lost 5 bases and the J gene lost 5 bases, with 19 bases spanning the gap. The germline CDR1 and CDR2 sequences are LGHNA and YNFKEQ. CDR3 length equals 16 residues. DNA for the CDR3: TGTGCCAGCAGCTCACGACGGTTCCAGGAAGAAAACATTCAGTACTTC. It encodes CASSSRRFQEENIQYF.

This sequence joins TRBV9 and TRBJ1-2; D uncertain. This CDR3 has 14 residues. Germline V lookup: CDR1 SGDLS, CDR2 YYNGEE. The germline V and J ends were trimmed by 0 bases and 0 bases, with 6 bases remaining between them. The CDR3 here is CASSVGPTNYGYTF. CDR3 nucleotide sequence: TGTGCCAGCAGCGTAGGTCCAACTAACTATGGCTACACCTTC.

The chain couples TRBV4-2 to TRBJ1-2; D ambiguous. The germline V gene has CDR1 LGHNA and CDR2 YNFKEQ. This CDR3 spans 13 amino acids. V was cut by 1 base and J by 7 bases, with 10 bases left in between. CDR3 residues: CASSQVSGGGYTF. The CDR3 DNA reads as TGTGCCAGCAGCCAAGTGTCCGGCGGTGGCTACACCTTC.

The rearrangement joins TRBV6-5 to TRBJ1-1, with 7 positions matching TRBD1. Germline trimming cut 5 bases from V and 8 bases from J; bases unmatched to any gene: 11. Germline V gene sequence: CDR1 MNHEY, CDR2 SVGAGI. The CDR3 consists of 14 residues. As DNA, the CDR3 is TGTGCCAGCAGTAGGGGGCTTGGCGGCGGGGAAGCTTTCTTT. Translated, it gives CASSRGLGGGEAFF.

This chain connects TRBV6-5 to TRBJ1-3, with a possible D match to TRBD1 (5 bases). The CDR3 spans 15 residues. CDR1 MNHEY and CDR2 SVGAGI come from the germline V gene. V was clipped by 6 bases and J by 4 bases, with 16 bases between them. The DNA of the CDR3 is TGTGCCAGCAGATCGAGTTCAGGGCGAGGAAACACCATATATTTT. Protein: CASRSSSGRGNTIYF.

The CDR3 coding sequence is TGTGCCAGTAGTATTGGAGGGAGCTCCTATAATTCACCCCTCCACTTT. Translating it yields CASSIGGSSYNSPLHF. The chain carries TRBV19 and TRBJ1-6, with unresolved D. V dropped 3 bases and J dropped 0 bases, with 9 bases sitting between them. Looked up from germline, CDR1 is LNHDA and CDR2 is SQIVND (reference sequence). The CDR3 length is 16 residues. Combining the CDR3 with reference TRBV19 and TRBJ1-6 gives the whole variable domain DGGITQSPKYLFRKEGQNVTLSCEQNLNHDAMYWYRQDPGQGLRLIYYSQIVNDFQKGDIAEGYSVSREKKESFPLTVTSAQKNPTAFYLCASSIGGSSYNSPLHFGNGTRLTVT.